This TCR beta chain was captured by sequencing in a study of Graves' ophthalmopathy and Graves' hyperthyroidism. Study in general: At initial diagnosis, peripheral blood was obtained, and this preceded any treatment.

The authors amplified TCR beta CDR3 regions, and they did so from RNA transcripts for repertoire sequencing. The authors performed first-round RT-PCR with HTBI primers and then a second-round multiplex PCR. Each CDR3 protein is one row after TCRdb ran MiXCR on the multiplex PCR reads. The sample holds about 620,000 distinct CDR3 sequences, 22% seen once. V lost 7 bases, J lost 0 bases, and 15 bases lay in between. Germline V gene data show CDR1 as MNHNS and CDR2 as SASEGT. The CDR3 runs to 15 residues. Newly diagnosed hyperthyroidism donors, aged 18 to 65, duration under 2 months. General study points: A 13-signature model separated ophthalmopathy from stable hyperthyroidism, just over 85% sensitivity, approximately 80% specificity. Among thyroid clonotypes expanded above 0.001 frequency, most also appeared in blood.

As to this clonotype: The antigen is undetermined.

The V gene is TRBV6-1, the J gene TRBJ1-2, with D maybe TRBD1 (5 bases). The material sequenced was peripheral blood. The clonotype was recovered from a woman under 30 with stable Graves' hyperthyroidism. Some clones in this sample may be carry-over from other donors' samples. The CDR3 nucleotides read TGTGCCAGCAAACTACGACAGACCGCTAACTATGGCTACACCTTC. This sequence encodes CASKLRQTANYGYTF.